Listed below are T cell receptor beta chains from one sample, sequenced in a study of blood T cell repertoires in COVID-19. Repertoires were generated with immunoSEQ multiplex PCR, while TCRdb's copy carries only in-frame clones and drops some. The sample lists over 90,000 clones, over 75% seen once, with roughly 5% in the top ten. Sequences were obtained from peripheral blood. The receptors stem from a man in his fifties or sixties with acute or convalescent COVID-19. Each CDR3 is given without its conserved first and last residue. Where a row states a size, it is once, few, many or the class of an expanded clone; other rows omit it.

J,V,size,CDR3
TRBJ1-6,TRBV5-4,-,ASSLDAGGNSPLH
TRBJ1-4,TRBV6-5,-,ASSREIATNEKLF
TRBJ2-5,TRBV6-5,-,ASSYGPSGETQY
TRBJ1-5,TRBV2,-,ASSEAVRGNQPQH
TRBJ2-7,TRBV11-2,-,ASSPGLAGGEQY
TRBJ1-5,TRBV6-6,-,ASSPALGSTNQPQH
TRBJ2-5,TRBV5-5,-,ASSGSPLETQY
TRBJ2-2,TRBV6-4,-,ASSPIGASGANTGELF
TRBJ2-6,TRBV7-9,once,ASSGGGPSGANVLT
TRBJ1-4,TRBV5-1,-,ASSYTTGVQGGKLF
TRBJ2-3,TRBV7-8,-,ASSLDGPGVFTQY
TRBJ2-1,TRBV3-1/TRBV3-2,-,ASSQGGRLGNEQF
TRBJ2-7,TRBV6-5,-,ASRLFGGHEQY
TRBJ2-1,TRBV9,-,ASSVARLAQSNEQF
TRBJ2-1,TRBV11-2,-,ASSYRLAGRGEYEQF
TRBJ1-1,TRBV2,-,ASQPSQGNTEAF
TRBJ2-3,TRBV15,-,ATERADTQY
TRBJ2-7,TRBV5-5,-,ASSFGPGSYEQY
TRBJ1-1,TRBV5-1,-,ASSPQVVVDTEAF
TRBJ1-3,TRBV7-9,-,ASSSGVSGNTIY
TRBJ2-3,TRBV2,-,ASSENRGWDTQY
TRBJ2-3,TRBV6-5,-,ASSSDRGQDTQY
TRBJ2-2,TRBV19,once,ASTRLAGGIIRNTGELF
TRBJ1-6,TRBV30,-,ACLPRGSPLH
TRBJ2-4,TRBV6-1,-,ASSEGAGQGGAKNIQY
TRBJ2-1,TRBV12-5,-,ASGLRASGSSYNEQF
TRBJ2-3,TRBV20-1,-,SASDLTAQY
TRBJ1-1,TRBV5-1,-,ASSLDGEAF